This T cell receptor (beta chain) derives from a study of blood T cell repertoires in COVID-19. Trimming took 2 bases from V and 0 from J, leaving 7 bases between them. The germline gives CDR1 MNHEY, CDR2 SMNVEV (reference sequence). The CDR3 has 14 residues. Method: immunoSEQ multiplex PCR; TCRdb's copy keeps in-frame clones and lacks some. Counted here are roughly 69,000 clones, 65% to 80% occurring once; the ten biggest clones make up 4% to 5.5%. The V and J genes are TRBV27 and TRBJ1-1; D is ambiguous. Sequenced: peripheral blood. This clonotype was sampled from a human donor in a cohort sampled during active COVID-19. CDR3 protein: CASSLRGMNTEAFF. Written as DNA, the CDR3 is TGTGCCAGCAGTTTAAGAGGGATGAACACTGAAGCTTTCTTT.